This T cell receptor beta chain was retrieved from a study of blood T cell repertoires in COVID-19. The ends lost 1 base at V and 10 bases at J; junction bases unmatched: 5. The CDR3 runs 14 residues. Looked up from germline, CDR1 is GTSNPN and CDR2 is SVGIG (reference sequence). In the source study's methods: Researchers report that nucleated cell counts were estimated from reference gene primer amplification. The repertoire was sequenced with immunoSEQ multiplex PCR; TCRdb's copy has only in-frame clones and lacks some. The V and J calls and clone size are taken from that table; D and trimming were inferred from the DNA. The sample yields 130,000 to 150,000 clones, around 80% seen once.

The sample comprised peripheral blood. The TCR originated in a man aged 60-69 years with active or convalescent COVID-19. The rearrangement links TRBV30 to TRBJ2-1; 12 nucleotides agree with TRBD2. The CDR3 protein is CAWSGGLAGSEQFF. The CDR3, as DNA: TGTGCCTGGAGTGGGGGACTAGCGGGCTCCGAGCAGTTCTTC.